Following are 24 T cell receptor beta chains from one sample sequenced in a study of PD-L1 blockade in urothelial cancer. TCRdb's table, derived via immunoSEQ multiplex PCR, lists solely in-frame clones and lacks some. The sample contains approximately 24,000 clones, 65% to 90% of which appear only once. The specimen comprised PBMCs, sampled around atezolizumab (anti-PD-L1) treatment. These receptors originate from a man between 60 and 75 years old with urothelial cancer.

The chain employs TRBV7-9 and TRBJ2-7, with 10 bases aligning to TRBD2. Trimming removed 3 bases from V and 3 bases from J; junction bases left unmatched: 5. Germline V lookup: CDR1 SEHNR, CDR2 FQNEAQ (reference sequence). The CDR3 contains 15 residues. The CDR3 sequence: CASSFPLAGDYEQYF. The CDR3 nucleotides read TGTGCCAGCAGCTTCCCCCTAGCGGGGGACTACGAGCAGTACTTC.

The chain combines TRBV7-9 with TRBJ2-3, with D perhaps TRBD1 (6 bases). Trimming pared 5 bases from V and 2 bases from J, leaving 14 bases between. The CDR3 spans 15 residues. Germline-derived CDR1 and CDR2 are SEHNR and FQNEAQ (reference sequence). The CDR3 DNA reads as TGTGCCAGCAGCACGGACAGCGAGTCCACAGATACGCAGTATTTT. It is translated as CASSTDSESTDTQYF.

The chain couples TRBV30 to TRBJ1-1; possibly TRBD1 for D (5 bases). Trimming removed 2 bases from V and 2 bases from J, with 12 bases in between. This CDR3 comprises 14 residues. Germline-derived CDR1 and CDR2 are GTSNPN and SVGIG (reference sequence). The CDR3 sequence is CAWSMDMLNTEAFF. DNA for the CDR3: TGTGCCTGGAGTATGGACATGCTTAACACTGAAGCTTTCTTT.

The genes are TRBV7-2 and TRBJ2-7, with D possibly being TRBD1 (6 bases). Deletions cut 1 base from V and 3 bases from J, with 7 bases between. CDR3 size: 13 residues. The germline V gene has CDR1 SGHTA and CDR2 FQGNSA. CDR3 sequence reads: CASSLEQGYEQYF. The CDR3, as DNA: TGTGCCAGCAGCTTAGAACAGGGCTACGAGCAGTACTTC.

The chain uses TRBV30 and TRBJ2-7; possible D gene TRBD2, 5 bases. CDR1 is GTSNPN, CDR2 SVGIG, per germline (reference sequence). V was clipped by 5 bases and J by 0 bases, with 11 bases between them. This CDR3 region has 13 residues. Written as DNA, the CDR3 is TGTGCCTGGGCACCGGGGATCTCCTACGAGCAGTACTTC. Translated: CAWAPGISYEQYF.

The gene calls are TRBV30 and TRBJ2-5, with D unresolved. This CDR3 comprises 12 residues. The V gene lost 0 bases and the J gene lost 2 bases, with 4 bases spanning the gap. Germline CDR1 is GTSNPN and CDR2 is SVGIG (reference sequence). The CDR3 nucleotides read TGTGCCTGGAGTGTACTACAAGAGACCCAGTACTTC. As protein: CAWSVLQETQYF.

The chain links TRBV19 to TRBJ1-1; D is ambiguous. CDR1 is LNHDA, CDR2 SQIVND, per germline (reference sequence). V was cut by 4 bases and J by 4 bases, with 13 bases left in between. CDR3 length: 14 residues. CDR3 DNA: TGTGCCAGTAGTAGGGGAGGCTTGGCCACTGAAGCTTTCTTT. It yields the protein CASSRGGLATEAFF.

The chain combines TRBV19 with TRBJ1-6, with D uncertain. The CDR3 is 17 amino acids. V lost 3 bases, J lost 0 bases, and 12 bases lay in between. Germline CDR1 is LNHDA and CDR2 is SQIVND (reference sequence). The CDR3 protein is CASSIARRSSYNSPLHF. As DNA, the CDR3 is TGTGCCAGTAGTATTGCCCGAAGGAGCTCCTATAATTCACCCCTCCACTTT.

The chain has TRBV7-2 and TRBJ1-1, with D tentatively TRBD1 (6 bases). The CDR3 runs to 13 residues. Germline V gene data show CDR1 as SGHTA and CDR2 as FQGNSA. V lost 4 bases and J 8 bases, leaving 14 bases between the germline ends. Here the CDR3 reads CASSWGHPEEAFF. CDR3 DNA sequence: TGTGCCAGCAGCTGGGGACACCCGGAAGAAGCTTTCTTT.

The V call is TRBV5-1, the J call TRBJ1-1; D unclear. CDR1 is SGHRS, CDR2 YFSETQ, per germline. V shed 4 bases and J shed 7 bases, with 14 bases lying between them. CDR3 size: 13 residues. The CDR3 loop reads CASSPRHEGEAFF. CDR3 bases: TGCGCCAGCAGCCCAAGGCACGAGGGTGAAGCTTTCTTT.

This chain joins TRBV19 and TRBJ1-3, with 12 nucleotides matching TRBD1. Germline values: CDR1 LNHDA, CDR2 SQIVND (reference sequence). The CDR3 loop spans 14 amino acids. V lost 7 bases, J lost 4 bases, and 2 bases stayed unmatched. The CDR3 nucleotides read TGTGCCAGTATGGGACAGGGGGCAGGAAACACCATATATTTT. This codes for CASMGQGAGNTIYF. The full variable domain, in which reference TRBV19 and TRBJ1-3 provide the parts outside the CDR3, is DGGITQSPKYLFRKEGQNVTLSCEQNLNHDAMYWYRQDPGQGLRLIYYSQIVNDFQKGDIAEGYSVSREKKESFPLTVTSAQKNPTAFYLCASMGQGAGNTIYFGEGSWLTVV.

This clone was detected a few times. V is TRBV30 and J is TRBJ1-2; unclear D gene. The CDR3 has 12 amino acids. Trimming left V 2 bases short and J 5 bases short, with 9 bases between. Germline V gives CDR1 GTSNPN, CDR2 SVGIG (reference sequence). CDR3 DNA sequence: TGTGCCTGGAGTACAGAGAGATATGGCTACACCTTC. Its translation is CAWSTERYGYTF.

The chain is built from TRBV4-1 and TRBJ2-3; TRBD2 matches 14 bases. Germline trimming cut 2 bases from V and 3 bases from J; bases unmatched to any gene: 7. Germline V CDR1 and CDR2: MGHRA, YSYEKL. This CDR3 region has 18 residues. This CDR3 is CASSQPLGLAGDTDTQYF. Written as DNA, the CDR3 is TGCGCCAGCAGCCAACCACTGGGACTAGCGGGAGATACAGATACGCAGTATTTT.

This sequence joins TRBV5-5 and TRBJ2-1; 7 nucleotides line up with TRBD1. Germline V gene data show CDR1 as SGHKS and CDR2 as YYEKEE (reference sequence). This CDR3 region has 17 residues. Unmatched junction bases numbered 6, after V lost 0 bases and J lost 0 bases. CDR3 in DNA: TGTGCCAGCAGCTTGGTAAATCGACAGGGCTCCTACAATGAGCAGTTCTTC. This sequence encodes CASSLVNRQGSYNEQFF.

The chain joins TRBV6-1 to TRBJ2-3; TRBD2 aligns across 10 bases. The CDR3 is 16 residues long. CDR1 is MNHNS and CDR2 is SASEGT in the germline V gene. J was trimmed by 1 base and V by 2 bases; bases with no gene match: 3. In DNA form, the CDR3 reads TGTGCCAGCAGTGAAACCCTAGCGGGGGGCACAGATACGCAGTATTTT. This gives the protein CASSETLAGGTDTQYF.

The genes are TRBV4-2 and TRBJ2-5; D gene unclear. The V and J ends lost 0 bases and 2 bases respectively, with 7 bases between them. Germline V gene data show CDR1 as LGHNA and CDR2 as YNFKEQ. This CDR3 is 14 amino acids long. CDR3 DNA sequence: TGTGCCAGCAGCCAAGAGAGCTGGCAAGAGACCCAGTACTTC. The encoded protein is CASSQESWQETQYF.

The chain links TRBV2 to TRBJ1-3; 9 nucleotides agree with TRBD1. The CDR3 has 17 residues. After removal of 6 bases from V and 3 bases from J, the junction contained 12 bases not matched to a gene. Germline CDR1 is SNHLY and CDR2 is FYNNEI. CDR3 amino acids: CASRTGTGFVRGNTIYF. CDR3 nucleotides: TGTGCCAGCAGGACCGGGACAGGGTTTGTGCGTGGAAACACCATATATTTT.

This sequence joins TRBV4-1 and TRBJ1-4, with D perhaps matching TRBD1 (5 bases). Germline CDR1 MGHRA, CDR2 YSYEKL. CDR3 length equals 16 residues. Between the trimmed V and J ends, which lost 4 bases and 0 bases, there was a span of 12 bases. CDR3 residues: CASSPREGTTNEKLFF. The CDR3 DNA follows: TGCGCCAGCAGCCCCCGGGAGGGGACAACTAATGAAAAACTGTTTTTT.

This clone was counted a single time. The CDR3 reads CASRPTSGSYEQYF. Here the CDR3 DNA reads TGTGCCAGCAGACCGACTAGCGGATCCTACGAGCAGTACTTC. V is TRBV2 and J is TRBJ2-7, with 9 bases that match TRBD2. V was clipped by 6 bases and J by 1 base; unmatched bases: 4. Germline CDR1 reads SNHLY; CDR2 reads FYNNEI. This CDR3 is built from 14 residues.

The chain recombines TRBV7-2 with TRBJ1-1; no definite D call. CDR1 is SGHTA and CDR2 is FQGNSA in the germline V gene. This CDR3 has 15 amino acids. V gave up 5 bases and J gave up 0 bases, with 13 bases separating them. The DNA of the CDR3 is TGTGCCAGCAGCACCAGGTCAGTTCTGAACACTGAAGCTTTCTTT. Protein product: CASSTRSVLNTEAFF.

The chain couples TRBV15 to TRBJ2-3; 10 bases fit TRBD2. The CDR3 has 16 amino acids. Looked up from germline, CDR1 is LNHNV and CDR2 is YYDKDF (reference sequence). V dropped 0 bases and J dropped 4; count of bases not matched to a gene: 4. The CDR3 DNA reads TGTGCCACCAGCAGAGATTTAGCGGGAGGCCCAGATACGCAGTATTTT. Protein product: CATSRDLAGGPDTQYF.

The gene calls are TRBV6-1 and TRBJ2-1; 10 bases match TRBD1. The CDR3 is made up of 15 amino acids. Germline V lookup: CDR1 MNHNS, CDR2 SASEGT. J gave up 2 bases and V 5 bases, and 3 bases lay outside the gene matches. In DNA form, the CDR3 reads TGTGCCAGCAGTAACGGACAGGGGGCCTACAATGAGCAGTTCTTC. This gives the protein CASSNGQGAYNEQFF.

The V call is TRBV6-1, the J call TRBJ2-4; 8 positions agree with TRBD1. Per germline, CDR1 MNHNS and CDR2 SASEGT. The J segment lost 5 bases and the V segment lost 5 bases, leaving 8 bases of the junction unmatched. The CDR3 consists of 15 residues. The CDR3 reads CASSPRQGIQNIQYF. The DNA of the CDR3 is TGTGCCAGCAGTCCCAGACAGGGGATACAAAACATTCAGTACTTC.

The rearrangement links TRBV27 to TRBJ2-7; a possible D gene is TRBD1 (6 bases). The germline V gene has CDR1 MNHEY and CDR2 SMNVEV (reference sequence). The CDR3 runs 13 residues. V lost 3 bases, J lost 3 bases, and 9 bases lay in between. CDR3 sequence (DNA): TGTGCCAGCAGTTTCCAAGGGGGCTACGAGCAGTACTTC. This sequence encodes CASSFQGGYEQYF.